This T cell receptor beta chain was identified in a study of T-cell memory formation after mild COVID-19. From the 5' RACE reads, TCRdb called clonotypes with MiXCR, one entry per CDR3 protein. Among 450,000 to 700,000 distinct CDR3 sequences, 18% were seen once, and the ten largest hold around 11%. This CDR3 is 15 amino acids long. Germline CDR1 reads LGHDT; CDR2 reads YNNKEL (reference sequence). V was clipped by 2 bases and J by 2 bases, with 10 bases between them. The chain joins TRBV3-1 to TRBJ2-1, with a weak D call TRBD2 (6 bases). The sequence came from an adult woman who had mild COVID-19 (a few samples of this study predate the infection). Cell type and time point are not known. Input material: PBMCs or a T cell subset sorted from them (not recorded which). The CDR3 bases are TGTGCCAGCAGCCAAATGGCGGGAACCTACAATGAGCAGTTCTTC. Residues: CASSQMAGTYNEQFF.